These T cell receptor beta chains were read from a single sample in a study of beta chain features in type 1 diabetes. TCRdb keeps only in-frame clones here, not all; method: immunoSEQ multiplex PCR. The sample holds some 44,000 clones; roughly half are singletons and the top ten take about 2.1%. Specimen: Tregs from blood. The receptors were gathered from a woman between 18 and 29 years old in good health. Each CDR3 is given with its conserved first and last residue. The D gene is left open where the match is weak. The size of a clone is reported for some rows only, either as once, few or many, or as a class for expanded clones.

. TRBJ2-7 . TRBV27 CASRTSLTGEQYF TGTGCCAGCCGTACTAGTTTGACAGGCGAGCAGTACTTC
. TRBJ2-1 . TRBV28 CASRPQRRSYNEQFF TGTGCCAGCAGGCCGCAGCGGCGCTCCTACAATGAGCAGTTCTTC
TRBD2 TRBJ2-1 few TRBV28 CASSLASGTSYNEQFF TGTGCCAGCAGTTTAGCTAGCGGGACCTCCTACAATGAGCAGTTCTTC
TRBD1 TRBJ1-4 . TRBV30 CASDRGYATNEKLFF TGTGCATCTGACAGGGGCTATGCAACTAATGAAAAACTGTTTTTT
TRBD1 TRBJ1-1 . TRBV29-1 CSVAWTGGLTEAFF TGCAGCGTCGCCTGGACAGGGGGATTGACTGAAGCTTTCTTT
. TRBJ2-1 few TRBV4-3 CASSQHFRTAPHLDEQFF TGCGCCAGCAGCCAACATTTTCGGACAGCACCGCATCTCGATGAGCAGTTCTTC
. TRBJ2-5 . TRBV28 CASSSYAVRQETQYF TGTGCCAGCAGTTCTTACGCCGTCAGACAAGAGACCCAGTACTTC
TRBD1 TRBJ1-2 few TRBV7-9 CASSGTGGNYGYTF TGTGCCAGCAGCGGTACAGGGGGGAACTATGGCTACACCTTC
TRBD1 TRBJ1-2 few TRBV19 CASSTGTATNYGYTF TGTGCCAGTAGCACCGGGACAGCAACTAACTATGGCTACACCTTC
. TRBJ2-5 . TRBV5-1 CASSLELRQETQYF TGCGCCAGCAGCTTGGAACTCCGACAAGAGACCCAGTACTTC
. TRBJ1-1 . TRBV6-5 CASILGPAEAFF TGTGCCAGCATCCTAGGCCCCGCTGAAGCTTTCTTT